These T cell receptor beta chains were read from a single sample in a study of blood T cell repertoires in COVID-19. Sequenced by immunoSEQ multiplex PCR; TCRdb stores in-frame clones only, minus some. The sample includes approximately 220,000 clones, 88% of them seen just once. The sample was PBMCs or T cells enriched from blood (not recorded which). The receptor set was obtained from a woman in her twenties or thirties who had recovered from COVID-19. Both conserved end residues are part of each CDR3. A D gene is named only where the DNA matches it firmly. The listing skips clone size in some rows; elsewhere it reads once, few, many or a size class.

V gene: TRBV4-3
clone size: -
D gene: -
J gene: TRBJ1-1
CDR3 DNA: TGCGCCAGCAGCCAAGAAGGGGTGCAGCAAGCTAAGAACACTGAAGCTTTCTTT
CDR3 protein: CASSQEGVQQAKNTEAFF

V gene: TRBV3-1/TRBV3-2
clone size: -
D gene: -
J gene: TRBJ2-7
CDR3 DNA: TGTGCCAGCAGCCCCCGGGCAGGGGGGCACGAGCAGTACTTC
CDR3 protein: CASSPRAGGHEQYF

V gene: TRBV11-2
clone size: -
D gene: -
J gene: TRBJ1-4
CDR3 DNA: TGTGCCAGCAGCTCCATCATGTGGGAGGGAAGGAGCGAAAAACTGTTTTTT
CDR3 protein: CASSSIMWEGRSEKLFF

V gene: TRBV7-3
clone size: -
D gene: -
J gene: TRBJ2-1
CDR3 DNA: TGTGCCAGCAGCTTAACGTTAAAAGGGGATGAGCAGTTCTTC
CDR3 protein: CASSLTLKGDEQFF

V gene: TRBV18
clone size: once
D gene: -
J gene: TRBJ2-6
CDR3 DNA: TGTGCCAGCTCACCCACGGTTACCGGGGCCAACGTCCTGACTTTC
CDR3 protein: CASSPTVTGANVLTF

V gene: TRBV9
clone size: once
D gene: -
J gene: TRBJ1-2
CDR3 DNA: TGTGCCAGCAGCGTAGTACAGGGTGACGGCTACACCTTC
CDR3 protein: CASSVVQGDGYTF

V gene: TRBV5-1
clone size: -
D gene: TRBD1
J gene: TRBJ2-2
CDR3 DNA: TGCGCCAGCAGCTTGGACGGACAGGGATCGGGAACCGGGGAGCTGTTTTTT
CDR3 protein: CASSLDGQGSGTGELFF

V gene: TRBV7-2
clone size: -
D gene: -
J gene: TRBJ2-5
CDR3 DNA: TGTGCCAGCAGCTTGACCAGGGAACGCGAGACCCAGTACTTC
CDR3 protein: CASSLTRERETQYF

V gene: TRBV5-1
clone size: few
D gene: TRBD1
J gene: TRBJ1-1
CDR3 DNA: TGCGCCAGCAGCTTACAGACAGGGAGTGAGTCTGAAGCTTTCTTT
CDR3 protein: CASSLQTGSESEAFF

V gene: TRBV7-2
clone size: -
D gene: TRBD2
J gene: TRBJ2-5
CDR3 DNA: TGTGCCAGCAGCCGGACTAGCGACCAAAAGACCCAGTACTTC
CDR3 protein: CASSRTSDQKTQYF

V gene: TRBV19
clone size: -
D gene: TRBD1
J gene: TRBJ2-5
CDR3 DNA: TGTGCCAGTAGTATTGGGACGGGTCTGGGACAGGGCGGGGAGACCCAGTACTTC
CDR3 protein: CASSIGTGLGQGGETQYF

V gene: TRBV5-4
clone size: -
D gene: TRBD2
J gene: TRBJ2-5
CDR3 DNA: TGTGCCAGCAGCTCCGGGGGGTACCAAGAGACCCAGTACTTC
CDR3 protein: CASSSGGYQETQYF

V gene: TRBV13
clone size: -
D gene: TRBD1
J gene: TRBJ2-7
CDR3 DNA: TGTGCCAGCAGTTCAGGGGGCTTTAGGAACGAGCAGTACTTC
CDR3 protein: CASSSGGFRNEQYF

V gene: TRBV10-3
clone size: -
D gene: TRBD2
J gene: TRBJ2-1
CDR3 DNA: TGTGCCATCAGTGAGTTGCTAGCGGGGGCCTTAAGCTCCTACAATGAGCAGTTCTTC
CDR3 protein: CAISELLAGALSSYNEQFF

V gene: TRBV7-9
clone size: -
D gene: TRBD2
J gene: TRBJ2-1
CDR3 DNA: TGTGCCAGCAGCCCGCGAGCAACTAGCGGGGCTAACAATGAGCAGTTCTTC
CDR3 protein: CASSPRATSGANNEQFF

V gene: TRBV6-4
clone size: few
D gene: -
J gene: TRBJ1-3
CDR3 DNA: TGTGCCAGCAGTTACAGGGTTTCTGGAAACACCATATATTTT
CDR3 protein: CASSYRVSGNTIYF

V gene: TRBV3-1/TRBV3-2
clone size: -
D gene: -
J gene: TRBJ2-5
CDR3 DNA: TGTGCCAGCAGCCAAGGACTACGCGGGGAGACCCAGTACTTC
CDR3 protein: CASSQGLRGETQYF

V gene: TRBV10-3
clone size: -
D gene: TRBD1
J gene: TRBJ2-7
CDR3 DNA: TGTGCCAGCGACAGGGGCGACACCTACGAGCAGTACTTC
CDR3 protein: CASDRGDTYEQYF

V gene: TRBV4-2
clone size: -
D gene: -
J gene: TRBJ1-5
CDR3 DNA: TGTGCCAGCAGCCCAGAATCTGGCAATCAGCCCCAGCATTTT
CDR3 protein: CASSPESGNQPQHF

V gene: TRBV2
clone size: -
D gene: TRBD1
J gene: TRBJ1-5
CDR3 DNA: TGTGCCAGCGGTCTAGGACAGGATCCAAATCAGCCCCAGCATTTT
CDR3 protein: CASGLGQDPNQPQHF

V gene: TRBV7-2
clone size: few
D gene: -
J gene: TRBJ2-7
CDR3 DNA: TGTGCCAGCAGCTTAGATTCGACAGAGTTCTACGAGCAGTACTTC
CDR3 protein: CASSLDSTEFYEQYF

V gene: TRBV5-6
clone size: -
D gene: -
J gene: TRBJ1-6
CDR3 DNA: TGTGCCAGCAGCGGATACAGGGATTCACCCCTCCACTTT
CDR3 protein: CASSGYRDSPLHF

V gene: TRBV6-4
clone size: once
D gene: TRBD1
J gene: TRBJ2-2
CDR3 DNA: TGTGCCAGCAGCCCGGACAGGGGGTTCACCGGGGAGCTGTTTTTT
CDR3 protein: CASSPDRGFTGELFF

V gene: TRBV27
clone size: -
D gene: TRBD1
J gene: TRBJ1-6
CDR3 DNA: TGTGCCAGCAGCCGGGACAGATATAATTCACCCCTCCACTTT
CDR3 protein: CASSRDRYNSPLHF

V gene: TRBV9
clone size: -
D gene: -
J gene: TRBJ2-1
CDR3 DNA: TGTGCCAGCAGCGTAGAATCTACGGGTTACAATGAGCAGTTCTTC
CDR3 protein: CASSVESTGYNEQFF

V gene: TRBV29-1
clone size: -
D gene: -
J gene: TRBJ1-2
CDR3 DNA: TGCAGCGCGGGAGACAGGTCGGAACGCTACACCTTC
CDR3 protein: CSAGDRSERYTF

V gene: TRBV19
clone size: -
D gene: -
J gene: TRBJ1-2
CDR3 DNA: TGTGCCAGTAGTTCCCGGGATATTTATGGCTACACCTTC
CDR3 protein: CASSSRDIYGYTF

V gene: TRBV6-2/TRBV6-3
clone size: -
D gene: TRBD2
J gene: TRBJ2-7
CDR3 DNA: TGTGCCAGCAGTTACTTCAACCGGGACTACCACTACGAGCAGTACTTC
CDR3 protein: CASSYFNRDYHYEQYF

V gene: TRBV3-1/TRBV3-2
clone size: -
D gene: TRBD2
J gene: TRBJ2-5
CDR3 DNA: TGTGCCAGCAGCCAAACTAGCGGGGTGTCAGAGACCCAGTACTTC
CDR3 protein: CASSQTSGVSETQYF

V gene: TRBV20-1
clone size: -
D gene: -
J gene: TRBJ2-5
CDR3 DNA: TGCAGTGCTAGTTATAGGCCCTCCCGCGGAGAGACCCAGTACTTC
CDR3 protein: CSASYRPSRGETQYF

V gene: TRBV5-8
clone size: -
D gene: TRBD2
J gene: TRBJ2-1
CDR3 DNA: TGTGCCAGCAGCCGAGGGACTAGCGTTCATGAGCAGTTCTTC
CDR3 protein: CASSRGTSVHEQFF

V gene: TRBV18
clone size: -
D gene: TRBD1
J gene: TRBJ1-5
CDR3 DNA: TGTGCCAGCTCACTTGGACAGGATCCTCAGCCCCAGCATTTT
CDR3 protein: CASSLGQDPQPQHF

V gene: TRBV4-3
clone size: -
D gene: -
J gene: TRBJ2-7
CDR3 DNA: TGCGCCAGCAGCCAAACGACGGGGGGCACCTACGAGCAGTACTTC
CDR3 protein: CASSQTTGGTYEQYF

V gene: TRBV5-1
clone size: -
D gene: TRBD2
J gene: TRBJ2-1
CDR3 DNA: TGCGCCAGCAGCTTGGGGGCGGGGGGCGAAAGGGAGCAGTTCTTC
CDR3 protein: CASSLGAGGEREQFF

V gene: TRBV18
clone size: once
D gene: TRBD1
J gene: TRBJ1-1
CDR3 DNA: TGTGCCAGCTCACCGGTAAAGGGGGCGACTGAAGCTTTCTTT
CDR3 protein: CASSPVKGATEAFF

V gene: TRBV4-1
clone size: -
D gene: -
J gene: TRBJ1-4
CDR3 DNA: TGCGCCAGCAACTTCGGGGAAAAACTGTTTTTT
CDR3 protein: CASNFGEKLFF

V gene: TRBV18
clone size: -
D gene: TRBD1
J gene: TRBJ2-5
CDR3 DNA: TGTGCCAGCTCACCCTCGGGGACAGAAGAGACCCAGTACTTC
CDR3 protein: CASSPSGTEETQYF

V gene: TRBV4-1
clone size: -
D gene: -
J gene: TRBJ1-2
CDR3 DNA: TGCGCCAGCAGCCAAGATTCCCGTACAGGTGGTGATGGCTACACCTTC
CDR3 protein: CASSQDSRTGGDGYTF

V gene: TRBV27
clone size: -
D gene: TRBD1
J gene: TRBJ1-5
CDR3 DNA: TGTGCCAGCAGTCCTAAGGGCAGGGGGCTTAGCAATCAGCCCCAGCATTTT
CDR3 protein: CASSPKGRGLSNQPQHF

V gene: TRBV9
clone size: -
D gene: -
J gene: TRBJ1-5
CDR3 DNA: TGTGCCAGCAGCCCTAGGGGAAATCAGCCCCAGCATTTT
CDR3 protein: CASSPRGNQPQHF

V gene: TRBV4-2
clone size: -
D gene: -
J gene: TRBJ2-1
CDR3 DNA: TGTGCCAGCAGCCAAGTGAGCAATGAGCAGTTCTTC
CDR3 protein: CASSQVSNEQFF

V gene: TRBV5-1
clone size: once
D gene: -
J gene: TRBJ1-3
CDR3 DNA: TGCGCCAGCAGCTTGGACAGTTTTGGGAACACCATATATTTT
CDR3 protein: CASSLDSFGNTIYF

V gene: TRBV5-4
clone size: once
D gene: -
J gene: TRBJ2-7
CDR3 DNA: TGTGCCAGCAGCTTTCCCAACGGGGACGAGCAGTACTTC
CDR3 protein: CASSFPNGDEQYF

V gene: TRBV11-2
clone size: -
D gene: -
J gene: TRBJ1-1
CDR3 DNA: TGTGCCAGCAGCTTAGTTAGTCGGGCAGGGTGGGCAGCTTTCTTT
CDR3 protein: CASSLVSRAGWAAFF

V gene: TRBV15
clone size: -
D gene: -
J gene: TRBJ2-5
CDR3 DNA: TGTGCCACCAGCAGAGCGTTAGCACTAGAGACCCAGTACTTC
CDR3 protein: CATSRALALETQYF

V gene: TRBV4-3
clone size: -
D gene: -
J gene: TRBJ2-1
CDR3 DNA: TGCGCCAGCAGCCCGGGGGGCAGGTTCTCCTACAATGAGCAGTTCTTC
CDR3 protein: CASSPGGRFSYNEQFF

V gene: TRBV29-1
clone size: -
D gene: -
J gene: TRBJ2-2
CDR3 DNA: TGCAGCGTTATCAGGGGCACCGGGGAGCTGTTTTTT
CDR3 protein: CSVIRGTGELFF

V gene: TRBV27
clone size: -
D gene: TRBD1
J gene: TRBJ1-1
CDR3 DNA: TGTGCCAGCAGTTTGGACAGGGTGAACACTGAAGCTTTCTTT
CDR3 protein: CASSLDRVNTEAFF

V gene: TRBV19
clone size: -
D gene: TRBD2
J gene: TRBJ2-5
CDR3 DNA: TGTGCCAGTAGTATAAAGGGAGGGGCCCAAGAGACCCAGTACTTC
CDR3 protein: CASSIKGGAQETQYF

V gene: TRBV11-2
clone size: -
D gene: -
J gene: TRBJ2-3
CDR3 DNA: TGTGCCAGCCGACTCCGGCTAAACACAGATACGCAGTATTTT
CDR3 protein: CASRLRLNTDTQYF

V gene: TRBV5-1
clone size: -
D gene: TRBD1
J gene: TRBJ2-5
CDR3 DNA: TGCGCCAGCAGCTCCTTGGGGACAGGGAACCAAGAGACCCAGTACTTC
CDR3 protein: CASSSLGTGNQETQYF

V gene: TRBV5-3
clone size: -
D gene: TRBD1
J gene: TRBJ2-7
CDR3 DNA: TGTGCCAGAAGCTTGGTGAGGGGGCCCTCCTACGAGCAGTACTTC
CDR3 protein: CARSLVRGPSYEQYF

V gene: TRBV5-6
clone size: -
D gene: TRBD2
J gene: TRBJ2-1
CDR3 DNA: TGTGCCAGCAGCTCCCTTGGACTAGCGGGGGTTTACAATGAGCAGTTCTTC
CDR3 protein: CASSSLGLAGVYNEQFF